These 16 T cell receptor beta chains share one sample of origin, sequenced in a study of blood T cell repertoires in COVID-19. Assay: immunoSEQ multiplex PCR; the TCRdb copy retains only in-frame clones and omits some. The repertoire holds 300,000 to 400,000 clones, with approximately 84% as singletons. The sequenced material came from PBMCs or T cells enriched from blood (not recorded which). These receptors all stem from a woman aged 25 to 39 who had recovered from COVID-19.

V gene TRBV6-1 combines with J gene TRBJ2-5; 9 positions match TRBD1. Germline V gives CDR1 MNHNS, CDR2 SASEGT. Unmatched junction bases numbered 9, after V lost 3 bases and J lost 7 bases. The CDR3 runs to 15 residues. The CDR3 spells CASSDGQGRPGTQYF. The CDR3 nucleotides are TGTGCCAGCAGTGATGGACAGGGGCGCCCGGGGACCCAGTACTTC.

The rearrangement links TRBV5-4 to TRBJ1-2, with 7 positions matching TRBD1. V lost 6 bases and J lost 4; bases outside the gene matches: 15. CDR1 is SGHNT, CDR2 YYREEE, per germline (reference sequence). The CDR3 loop spans 16 amino acids. The DNA of the CDR3 is TGTGCCAGCACCTTTACCGAGACAGGGAAGGTCTATGGCTACACCTTC. Translation gives CASTFTETGKVYGYTF. Complete variable domain (other parts from reference TRBV5-4 and TRBJ1-2): ETGVTQSPTHLIKTRGQQVTLRCSSQSGHNTVSWYQQALGQGPQFIFQYYREEENGRGNFPPRFSGLQFPNYSSELNVNALELDDSALYLCASTFTETGKVYGYTFGSGTRLTVV.

On this clone: A much larger clone differs by one base, so this may be a read error. This chain connects TRBV28 to TRBJ2-7; D is undetermined. Trimming shortened V by 6 bases and J by 1 base, and 4 bases separated the two germline ends. This CDR3 has 11 amino acids. Per the germline V gene, CDR1 is MDHEN and CDR2 is SYDVKM. Here the CDR3 reads CASRSSYEQYF. CDR3 DNA sequence: TGTGCCAGCAGGTCTTCCTACGAGCAGTACTTC.

The V call is TRBV5-1, the J call TRBJ2-3; D gene uncertain. Between the trimmed V and J ends, which lost 4 bases and 4 bases, there was a span of 7 bases. In germline, CDR1 is SGHRS, CDR2 YFSETQ. This CDR3 has 12 amino acids. As DNA, the CDR3 is TGCGCCAGCAGCCCCCCTGCAGATACGCAGTATTTT. Residues: CASSPPADTQYF.

The rearrangement links TRBV28 to TRBJ1-1, with D maybe TRBD1 (6 bases). Germline CDR1 MDHEN, CDR2 SYDVKM. The V gene lost 2 bases and the J gene lost 0 bases, with 19 bases spanning the gap. CDR3 length equals 18 residues. CDR3 bases: TGTGCCAGCAGTTTAGGCTTGACAGGATGGAGGATGAACACTGAAGCTTTCTTT. This translates into CASSLGLTGWRMNTEAFF. The entire variable domain, with the rest obtained from reference TRBV28 and TRBJ1-1, is as follows: DVKVTQSSRYLVKRTGEKVFLECVQDMDHENMFWYRQDPGLGLRLIYFSYDVKMKEKGDIPEGYSVSREKKERFSLILESASTNQTSMYLCASSLGLTGWRMNTEAFFGQGTRLTVV.

The chain has TRBV2 and TRBJ1-2; 8 bases align to TRBD1. The CDR3 spans 14 residues. Germline V lookup: CDR1 SNHLY, CDR2 FYNNEI. The V and J ends lost 4 bases and 8 bases, in that order; junction bases with no gene match: 9. CDR3 protein: CASSAGQGFYGYTF. Here the CDR3 DNA reads TGTGCCAGCAGTGCCGGACAGGGATTCTACGGCTACACCTTC.

The J gene is TRBJ2-2, the V gene TRBV7-2; 7 bases are a match to TRBD1. Trimming removed 5 bases from V and 1 base from J; junction bases left unmatched: 4. The CDR3 is 15 amino acids. The germline gives CDR1 SGHTA, CDR2 FQGNSA. The chain's CDR3 is CASSPPGGNTGELFF. The DNA for the CDR3 is TGTGCCAGCAGCCCCCCAGGGGGGAACACCGGGGAGCTGTTTTTT. Based on the CDR3 plus reference TRBV7-2 and TRBJ2-2, the full variable domain is GAGVSQSPSNKVTEKGKDVELRCDPISGHTALYWYRQSLGQGLEFLIYFQGNSAPDKSGLPSDRFSAERTGGSVSTLTIQRTQQEDSAVYLCASSPPGGNTGELFFGEGSRLTVL.

The chain combines TRBV2 with TRBJ2-2, with a possible D match to TRBD2 (6 bases). Germline loops: CDR1 SNHLY, CDR2 FYNNEI. V lost 4 bases and J 0 bases, leaving 12 bases between the germline ends. The CDR3 is 16 residues long. In DNA, the CDR3 is TGTGCCAGCAGTGGGGTGGGGACTGCGAACACCGGGGAGCTGTTTTTT. Amino acid sequence: CASSGVGTANTGELFF.

The rearrangement uses TRBV7-9 and TRBJ1-2; the D is unclear. Germline V gives CDR1 SEHNR, CDR2 FQNEAQ (reference sequence). This CDR3 is 18 amino acids long. Trimming cost V 5 bases and J 8 bases, with 30 bases left between them. The CDR3 spells CASSRHDTRAGASGGYTF. DNA of the CDR3: TGTGCCAGCAGCCGCCATGACACAAGGGCGGGCGCTTCGGGCGGCTACACCTTC.

The J gene is TRBJ2-2, the V gene TRBV24-1; D is unclear. The CDR3 is made up of 15 amino acids. Germline CDR1 is KGHDR and CDR2 is SFDVKD. V was trimmed by 2 bases and J by 1 base, leaving 7 bases between them. This CDR3 is CATSDWQKNTGELFF. The CDR3 DNA sequence: TGTGCCACCAGTGATTGGCAGAAGAACACCGGGGAGCTGTTTTTT.

This clone was counted once. The chain is built from TRBV6-5 and TRBJ2-1; weak D call: TRBD1 (5 bases). V was cut by 2 bases and J by 7 bases, with 15 bases left in between. The germline CDR1 and CDR2 sequences are MNHEY and SVGAGI. CDR3 size: 15 residues. The CDR3 loop is CASSYQASPGNEQFF. The CDR3 nucleotides are TGTGCCAGCAGTTACCAAGCCAGTCCAGGGAATGAGCAGTTCTTC.

The V and J genes are TRBV5-5 and TRBJ2-1, with 7 bases that match TRBD1. V was pared by 4 bases and J by 7 bases, with 20 bases of the junction left unmatched. This CDR3 region has 18 residues. Germline-derived CDR1 and CDR2 are SGHKS and YYEKEE (reference sequence). The CDR3 sequence is CASSTRGRTQGRGNEQFF. DNA of the CDR3: TGTGCCAGCAGCACTCGAGGGAGAACACAGGGGCGCGGGAATGAGCAGTTCTTC.

The chain combines TRBV7-2 with TRBJ1-2, with TRBD1 matching over 7 bases. J was trimmed by 7 bases and V by 5 bases; bases with no gene match: 10. The CDR3 loop spans 14 amino acids. The germline gives CDR1 SGHTA, CDR2 FQGNSA. Here the CDR3 DNA reads TGTGCCAGCAGCCCGGGTGTGACAGGGCTTGGCTACACCTTC. Protein sequence: CASSPGVTGLGYTF.

The V and J genes are TRBV28 and TRBJ2-4; the D gene is possibly TRBD2 (6 bases). CDR1 is MDHEN, CDR2 SYDVKM, per germline. CDR3 length: 18 amino acids. Trimming cost V 5 bases and J 1 base, with 21 bases left between them. DNA of the CDR3: TGTGCCAGCAGTGGTTACGGGACTTCTAAGGTGGCCAAAAACATTCAGTACTTC. Encoded protein: CASSGYGTSKVAKNIQYF. The whole variable domain, remainder taken from reference TRBV28 and TRBJ2-4, is DVKVTQSSRYLVKRTGEKVFLECVQDMDHENMFWYRQDPGLGLRLIYFSYDVKMKEKGDIPEGYSVSREKKERFSLILESASTNQTSMYLCASSGYGTSKVAKNIQYFGAGTRLSVL.

This clone is a singleton in its sample. The sample carries other DNA sequences with the same CDR3. The V call is TRBV7-9, the J call TRBJ2-7; D perhaps matches TRBD2 (5 bases). The CDR3 totals 14 residues. Trimming stripped 5 bases from V and 2 bases from J, with 13 bases between. Germline V gene data show CDR1 as SEHNR and CDR2 as FQNEAQ (reference sequence). This CDR3 reads CASSPRTGPYEQYF. CDR3 bases: TGTGCCAGCAGCCCCCGGACTGGCCCCTACGAGCAGTACTTC.

This clone showed up just a few times. The chain joins TRBV5-1 to TRBJ1-2, with D unclear. The CDR3 is 15 residues long. The ends were cut back, 5 bases at V and 2 bases at J, with 16 bases in the middle. Per germline, CDR1 SGHRS and CDR2 YFSETQ. The chain's CDR3 is CASRPLQNTNYGYTF. The CDR3 DNA follows: TGCGCCAGCAGACCCCTCCAGAATACCAACTATGGCTACACCTTC.